Here is one T cell receptor (beta chain) with its context. No cognate antigen has been identified for it. Base qualities are not provided; no much larger clone lies one nucleotide away. The cohort consisted of hundreds of healthy bone marrow donors. At the time of sampling, every cohort member was nominally healthy, though immune exposures that went unrecorded were likely present. The donor was CMV seropositive and was included in the group of 250 to 300 seropositive cohort members. Every donor gave a peripheral blood sample, and the peripheral blood mononuclear cells from that sample were used for TCR beta sequencing. Genomic DNA was extracted from the blood cell samples with the Qiagen DNeasy Blood Extraction Kit. CDR1 and CDR2 are read off the germline V gene as ENHRY and SYGVKD. Including cysteine and phenylalanine, the CDR3 has 15 amino acids. Only CDR3 DNA remains: 45 bases, in frame from the first base. Germline trimming: 4 bases from V, 1 base from J; junction bases outside gene matches: 3.

The protocol used for the library was the immunoSEQ multiplex PCR assay. The multiplex PCR relied on a mix of 60 forward primers for TCR Vbeta segments and 13 reverse primers for TCR Jbeta segments. The CDR3 region of rearranged TCR beta genes was amplified from genomic DNA with a multiplex PCR assay. On the Illumina HiSeq System, the amplified TCR beta libraries were sequenced as 87-base-pair reads. The paper's data handling went like this. A later analysis tallied about 77 million unique TCR beta chains across the approximately 670 repertoires, and about 10 million of those chains were shared by two or more donors. To remove PCR and sequencing errors, raw reads were error-corrected and collapsed into unique sequences using a nearest-neighbor algorithm that merged closely related sequences. Alignment of CDR3 sequences to IMGT reference sequences was used to assign V, D and J gene segments. For a sequence to be retained, a match of at least six nucleotides was required to both a V gene segment and a J gene segment. A rearrangement was called productive if the CDR3 had no stop codons and remained in frame with V and J, and every other rearrangement was called non-productive. CDR3 was defined by IMGT convention, running from the second conserved V-encoded cysteine to the conserved J-encoded phenylalanine. In an earlier analysis of more than 550 of the donors, sequences lacking an unambiguous match to a single V gene segment were excluded. In an earlier analysis of around 600 of the donors, V segments were called functional above 56.7% productive rearrangements and were called segregating when the between-donor standard deviation exceeded 5%. A statistical classification framework was built to diagnose cytomegalovirus status from the catalog of TCR beta chain sequences. In a later analysis, TCR nucleotide sequences were compared against IMGT/GENE-DB human TR gene sequences so that V and J genes could be assigned. Using the TCRdist pipeline, a later analysis assigned CDR3 sequences along with most-parsimonious VDJ recombination scenarios. In a later analysis, every TCR beta chain was defined by the combination of its CDR3 amino acid sequence and its V-gene family, and reads without a unique V-gene family were dropped. In a later analysis, 550 to 650 highly shared, low-generation-probability nucleotide sequences were removed to address suspected cross-contamination and a sequencing artifact. In a later analysis, a clonal expansion index was calculated for each public chain from normalized within-repertoire ranks of inferred template counts. In a later analysis, generation probabilities were computed with a VDJ recombination model fitted to out-of-frame rearrangements, and the resulting probabilities were checked against IGoR. A later analysis scored TCR-TCR, TCR-HLA and TCR-CMV co-occurrence with hypergeometric tests, applying a repertoire-size bias correction to TCR pairs. A later analysis estimated false discovery rates by permuting HLA or CMV assignments 20 times. In a later analysis, co-occurring TCRs were grouped with DBSCAN, and TCRdist sequence similarity was added when clustering was performed within HLA-allele-positive subsets. Co-occurrence clustering excluded repertoires with fewer than 30,000 or more than 120,000 public chains, plus five with anomalous nucleotide sharing. The table was pulled from immuneACCESS by TCRdb, which kept in-frame rearrangements only. Such tables lose some clones; where checked, under half of the loss comes from unresolved V genes, and the rest has no known cause. V, J and clone size were drawn from that table, and D and trimming were deduced from the DNA. This sample comprises around 120,000 clones, about 75% of them detected only once. The ten largest clones add up to around 28% of the sample.

The data originate from a study of cytomegalovirus exposure and HLA in healthy donors (dated by TCRdb to about 2017). Study-wide context: According to an earlier analysis of several hundred of the donors, 150 million to 200 million T cells yielded approximately 120 million unique TCR beta sequences and more than 250 Gb of sequence data. Both class I and class II loci were covered by HLA typing, at four-digit resolution. Every discovery cohort repertoire had been produced on one sequencing platform. Besides the first cohort of 550 to 750 subjects, a separate validation cohort made up of 120 different subjects was used. The later analysis used no new phenotypic data to find candidate immune exposures, relying instead on TCR beta sequences and their occurrence across donors. The number of donors typed differed by locus, with 629-630 for A, B, C, DRB1 and DQB1, about 500 for DQA1, 600 to 610 for DPA1, and some 440 for DPB1. The study combined high-throughput TCR immunosequencing, statistical association of individual TCRs with disease status, and machine learning to predict cytomegalovirus infection status. A later analysis re-analyzed previously published TCR beta repertoires from hundreds of donors and added high-resolution HLA genotyping to study TCR occurrence patterns. Roughly five DR-DQ haplotypes were handled as single units for association and clustering because linkage in the cohort was strong. The study profiled the T cell repertoires of approximately 700 subjects by immunosequencing and related them to cytomegalovirus serostatus. Approximately 310 gigabases of sequencing data and 70 million to 95 million unique TCR sequences made up an early release that covered approximately 650 HLA-typed donors. An earlier analysis of around 580 of the donors used high-throughput TCR beta sequencing to judge whether each TCR beta V gene segment behaved as functional or pseudogenic. In a later genetic analysis, genome-wide SNP genotypes for about 60% of the 666 donors were used, and that subset was treated as a discovery cohort. The study was designed to test whether signatures of past pathogen exposure could be identified by cataloging public T cell receptors. Donor age, sex, ethnicity and CMV serostatus were collected together with the repertoire data. Among 350 to 400 genotyped donors of the cohort, an average of approximately 250,000 unique TCR beta nucleotide sequences were sequenced per donor, roughly 18% of them non-productive. Among the roughly 400 genotyped donors, 75% to 90% belonged to the genetic ancestry cluster associated with self-reported Caucasian donors. On the study overall, not on this receptor specifically: Some IMGT-functional V segments, including TRBV6-2 and TRBV6-3, could not be distinguished by the 87-base-pair reads and were therefore excluded. According to a later genetic analysis, donors in an Asian-associated ancestry cluster had fewer N-insertions in productive TCRs than the approximately 670-donor mean. Because HLA typing was unavailable for some donors at each locus, only the typed subset was used in association tests. According to a later analysis, TCR association rates differed among HLA loci, with DRB1 alleles showing the most associated TCRs and HLA-C alleles showing the fewest. When HLA alleles, especially DR and DQ, strongly co-occurred, TCR associations were difficult to assign to individual alleles. Roughly uniform sequencing depth across donors was assumed in presence/absence analyses, although this assumption may not hold. V-gene and J-gene trimming of TCR beta chains was associated with a missense DCLRE1C variant in a later genetic analysis, and the association was replicated in an independent cohort. The earlier analysis of some 560 of the donors excluded fewer than 20 rarely observed V segments, including chromosome 9 orphons, because counts were too low. In vitro tests confirmed that three of the cytomegalovirus-associated TCR beta chains recognize cytomegalovirus antigens. In this cohort, only TCR beta chains were sequenced, and detectable features were limited by the absence of alpha or paired-chain data. The only immune exposure information available for the cohort was CMV serostatus. The authors suggested that the approach could potentially be generalized to other disease states and immunological phenotypes. A total of some 180 TCR beta chains were listed by the study as associated with cytomegalovirus. A later analysis found that most CMV-associated TCR beta chains appeared HLA-restricted, with HLA associations seemingly driven largely by CMV exposure. In an earlier analysis of several hundred of the donors, most TCR beta V segments were observed in productive rearrangements about 87% or about 30% of the time, broadly matching IMGT annotations. At a false discovery rate of 0.05, a later analysis linked some 18,000 TCR beta sequences to specific HLA alleles. A further reported finding was that TCR beta sequences accurately predicted the HLA-A and HLA-B alleles for most subjects in the first cohort. The classifier was reported to diagnose cytomegalovirus status with high specificity and sensitivity in both the original and validation cohorts. Correlated functional status among segregating V segments might be attributable to linkage disequilibrium, but an unknown experimental factor could not be ruled out. Several of the top co-occurrence clusters appeared to be linked to parvovirus B19, influenza, CMV and Epstein-Barr virus, according to a later analysis. In a later analysis, HLA-associated TCR beta chains showed more clonal expansion and lower generation probabilities than non-associated chains that were equally common. Most TCR sequences were observed very rarely across donors, whereas some public TCRs were present in many individuals. A group of highly shared sequence variants was considered likely to be a technical artifact of the sequencing pipeline.

The chain is made from TRBV10-3 and TRBJ1-5; TRBD1 aligns with 8 central bases. The sample comprised PBMCs. The sequence came from a man in his fifties or sixties in good health and CMV-seropositive. The DNA reads as follows: TGTGCCATCAGTGGCACAGGGGGGAGCAATCAGCCCCAGCATTTT. Translated, this is CAISGTGGSNQPQHF.